This note documents a single T cell receptor beta chain sequence. The antigen remains unidentified. Vbeta (60) and Jbeta (13) primers were used in the PCR. Libraries were prepared by immunoSEQ multiplex PCR; TCRdb keeps only in-frame clonotypes and omits some of them. This table has 110,000 to 150,000 clones, around a tenth appearing once. The data were obtained in a study of cytomegalovirus exposure and HLA in healthy donors. V shed 8 bases and J 5 bases; nucleotides not matched to a gene: 11. The CDR3 loop spans 14 amino acids. CDR1 and CDR2 from the germline V gene are WSHSY and SAAADI. Study-wide results and caveats: Links to common viral pathogens appeared, in a later analysis, for several of the most significant clusters.

What was sequenced was PBMCs. This TCR was sampled from a man aged 50-59 years in good health and CMV-seronegative. The V and J genes are TRBV10-2 and TRBJ2-7; 8 positions agree with TRBD2. The CDR3 DNA follows: TGCGCCAGCTCCAAAGGCCTAGCGGGCCACGAGCAGTACTTC. Its protein product is CASSKGLAGHEQYF.